This T cell receptor beta chain was identified in a study of cytomegalovirus exposure and HLA in healthy donors. Notes on this clone: Its antigen is as yet unknown.

The PCR contained 60 Vbeta and 13 Jbeta primers. TCRdb's copy holds only in-frame clones and misses some; the assay was immunoSEQ multiplex PCR. The data hold 200,000 to 250,000 clones, with around four fifths observed a single time. General study points: Cytomegalovirus association was listed for 150 or so TCR beta chains. There were a few CMV-associated chains whose specificity for CMV antigens was confirmed in vitro. In an earlier analysis, about 87% or about 30%: the productive usage of most TCR beta V segments. Later analysis associated a missense DCLRE1C variant with TCR beta V- and J-gene trimming.

The TCR originated in a woman aged 40-49 years in good health and CMV-seronegative. Sequenced input: PBMCs.

The CDR3 DNA reads as TGTGCCAGCAGTTACGTCCAGGGGAGAACCGGGGAGCTGTTTTTT. Its protein is CASSYVQGRTGELFF. The chain carries TRBV6-6 and TRBJ2-2; D might be TRBD1 (6 bases). The germline V gene has CDR1 MNHNY and CDR2 SVGAGI (reference sequence). V lost 2 bases and J lost 5, with 12 bases in between. CDR3 length: 15 residues.